This T cell receptor (beta chain) derives from a study of shared clonotypes between healthy human individuals. Across the whole study: Researchers assigned three CD4 naive, three CD4 memory, two CD8 naive and one CD8 memory plate to each donor.

This CDR3 has 12 amino acids. Germline loops: CDR1 MDHEN, CDR2 SYDVKM. V was clipped by 3 bases and J by 6 bases, with 9 bases between them. Study-level points and caveats: Sampling used blood alone; tissue repertoires probably differ.

Sequenced by immunoSEQ multiplex PCR; TCRdb stores in-frame clones only, minus some. The sample carries roughly 1,500,000 clones, 98% recorded once. Worth noting for this clone: Its antigen is undetermined.

Sequenced material: naive CD4+ T cells sorted from blood. Subset meaning: CD45RA+ positively selected. The receptor's source is a young man in good health. This sequence joins TRBV28 and TRBJ2-7; D uncertain. CDR3 protein: CASSFGPPEQYF. CDR3 coding DNA: TGTGCCAGCAGTTTTGGCCCCCCCGAGCAGTACTTC.